Presented here are 4 T cell receptor beta chains from one specimen sequenced in a study of blood T cell repertoires in COVID-19. Libraries were prepared by immunoSEQ multiplex PCR; TCRdb keeps only in-frame clonotypes and omits some of them. The profile shows approximately 110,000 clones, roughly 90% of them singletons. Sample: peripheral blood. The receptors come from a woman in her 70s who had recovered from COVID-19.

The J gene is TRBJ2-7, the V gene TRBV11-2; possibly TRBD1 for D (6 bases). CDR3 length: 16 amino acids. Trimming removed 2 bases at V and 3 bases at J, with 17 bases between. Per the germline V gene, CDR1 is SGHAT and CDR2 is FQNNGV. The CDR3 nucleotides are TGTGCCAGCAGCTTAATCCGCAGACAGGCGATCTACGAGCAGTACTTC. It codes for CASSLIRRQAIYEQYF.

This chain links TRBV19 with TRBJ2-2; TRBD1 agrees at 9 bases. Germline V gene data show CDR1 as LNHDA and CDR2 as SQIVND (reference sequence). Trimming took 4 bases from V and 2 from J; bases not matched to a gene: 5. This CDR3 is built from 16 residues. The CDR3 loop is CASSRGQGSNTGELFF. DNA for the CDR3: TGTGCCAGTAGTAGAGGACAGGGGTCCAACACCGGGGAGCTGTTTTTT.

The sample holds one count of this clone. The chain has TRBV3-1 (or the pseudogene TRBV3-2) and TRBJ2-3; D possibly corresponds to TRBD2 (6 bases). V lost 3 bases and J 4 bases, leaving 14 bases between the germline ends. Germline loops: CDR1 LGHDT, CDR2 YNNKEL (reference sequence). CDR3 length: 15 residues. The chain's CDR3 is CASSQTRGGADTQYF. DNA for the CDR3: TGTGCCAGCAGCCAGACCCGCGGAGGGGCAGATACGCAGTATTTT.

This chain uses TRBV20-1 with TRBJ1-5; a possible D gene is TRBD1 (5 bases). The CDR3 sequence is 13 residues long. Trimming left V 3 bases short and J 5 bases short, with 11 bases between. The V gene's germline CDR1 is DFQATT and CDR2 SNEGSKA (reference sequence). In DNA, the CDR3 is TGCAGTGCTAGTCTGGGGGGAGATCAGCCCCAGCATTTT. Amino acid sequence: CSASLGGDQPQHF.